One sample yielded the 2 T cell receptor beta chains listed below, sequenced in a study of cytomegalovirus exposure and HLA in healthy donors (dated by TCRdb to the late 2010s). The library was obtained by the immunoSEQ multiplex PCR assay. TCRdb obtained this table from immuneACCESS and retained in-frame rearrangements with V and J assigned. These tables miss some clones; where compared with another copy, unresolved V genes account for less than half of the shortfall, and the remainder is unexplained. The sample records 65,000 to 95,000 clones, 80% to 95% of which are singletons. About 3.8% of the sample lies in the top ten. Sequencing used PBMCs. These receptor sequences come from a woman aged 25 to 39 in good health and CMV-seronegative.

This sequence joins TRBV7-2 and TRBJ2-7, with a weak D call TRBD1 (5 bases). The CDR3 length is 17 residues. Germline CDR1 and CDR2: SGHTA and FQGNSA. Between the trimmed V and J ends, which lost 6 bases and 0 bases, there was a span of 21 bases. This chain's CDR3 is CASRTQGTLTSSYEQYF. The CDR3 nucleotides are TGTGCCAGCAGGACTCAGGGAACCCTTACCAGCTCCTACGAGCAGTACTTC. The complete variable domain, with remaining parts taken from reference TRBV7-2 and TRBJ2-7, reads GAGVSQSPSNKVTEKGKDVELRCDPISGHTALYWYRQSLGQGLEFLIYFQGNSAPDKSGLPSDRFSAERTGGSVSTLTIQRTQQEDSAVYLCASRTQGTLTSSYEQYFGPGTRLTVT.

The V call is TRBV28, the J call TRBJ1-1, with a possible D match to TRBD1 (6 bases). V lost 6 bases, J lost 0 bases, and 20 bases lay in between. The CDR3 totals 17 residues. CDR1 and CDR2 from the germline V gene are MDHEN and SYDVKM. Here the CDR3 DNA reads TGTGCCAGCAGCACAACCCGGACAGAGTATTTGAACACTGAAGCTTTCTTT. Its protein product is CASSTTRTEYLNTEAFF. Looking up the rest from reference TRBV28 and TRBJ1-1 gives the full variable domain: DVKVTQSSRYLVKRTGEKVFLECVQDMDHENMFWYRQDPGLGLRLIYFSYDVKMKEKGDIPEGYSVSREKKERFSLILESASTNQTSMYLCASSTTRTEYLNTEAFFGQGTRLTVV.